This is a list of T cell receptor beta chains from one sample in a study of beta chain features in type 1 diabetes. Clones were sequenced by immunoSEQ multiplex PCR, and TCRdb holds only the in-frame ones, with some missing. This sample has roughly 250,000 clones, with 9.6% found just once. The sequenced sample consisted of naive CD4+ T cells from blood. Receptors originate from a woman younger than 30 in good health. Both conserved end residues are part of each CDR3. Only some rows state a clone size, as once, few, many or a class for expanded clones.

J gene: TRBJ2-7
V gene: TRBV6-5
clone size: few
CDR3 length: 15
CDR3 protein: CASSFGQGASDEQYF

J gene: TRBJ2-5
V gene: TRBV5-1
clone size: NA
CDR3 length: 17
CDR3 protein: CASSFLPSGRAGETQYF

J gene: TRBJ2-1
V gene: TRBV27
clone size: NA
CDR3 length: 14
CDR3 protein: CASMLADYYNEQFF

J gene: TRBJ1-1
V gene: TRBV6-1
clone size: NA
CDR3 length: 14
CDR3 protein: CASSVGQSRTEAFF

J gene: TRBJ2-7
V gene: TRBV15
clone size: few
CDR3 length: 16
CDR3 protein: CATSRDGSRATYEQYF

J gene: TRBJ2-3
V gene: TRBV6-1
clone size: few
CDR3 length: 13
CDR3 protein: CASSWGLSDTQYF

J gene: TRBJ1-2
V gene: TRBV6-5
clone size: few
CDR3 length: 13
CDR3 protein: CASSYSSNYGYTF

J gene: TRBJ2-7
V gene: TRBV2
clone size: NA
CDR3 length: 13
CDR3 protein: CASSHPTAYEQYF

J gene: TRBJ1-5
V gene: TRBV5-4
clone size: few
CDR3 length: 14
CDR3 protein: CASSLQGSEQPQHF

J gene: TRBJ1-4
V gene: TRBV4-1
clone size: NA
CDR3 length: 16
CDR3 protein: CASSGQGTATNEKLFF

J gene: TRBJ1-2
V gene: TRBV30
clone size: NA
CDR3 length: 15
CDR3 protein: CAWSVLVGGVRGYTF

J gene: TRBJ2-3
V gene: TRBV27
clone size: NA
CDR3 length: 18
CDR3 protein: CASSLILAGVSRTDTQYF

J gene: TRBJ1-1
V gene: TRBV6-6
clone size: NA
CDR3 length: 14
CDR3 protein: CASSYGAGDTEAFF

J gene: TRBJ1-1
V gene: TRBV6-5
clone size: NA
CDR3 length: 13
CDR3 protein: CASSYLGKGEAFF

J gene: TRBJ1-5
V gene: TRBV5-4
clone size: few
CDR3 length: 13
CDR3 protein: CASTPGGNQPQHF

J gene: TRBJ2-1
V gene: TRBV6-6
clone size: few
CDR3 length: 14
CDR3 protein: CASRLAGQGTEQFF

J gene: TRBJ1-1
V gene: TRBV2
clone size: few
CDR3 length: 14
CDR3 protein: CASSDWRGNTEAFF

J gene: TRBJ1-1
V gene: TRBV4-1
clone size: NA
CDR3 length: 17
CDR3 protein: CASSQVNRIMMDTEAFF

J gene: TRBJ1-2
V gene: TRBV5-1
clone size: once
CDR3 length: 13
CDR3 protein: CASSQRGGYGYTF

J gene: TRBJ2-6
V gene: TRBV27
clone size: NA
CDR3 length: 19
CDR3 protein: CASSLRGQTLLSGANVLTF

J gene: TRBJ2-3
V gene: TRBV5-1
clone size: few
CDR3 length: 15
CDR3 protein: CASSLGDTDTDTQYF

J gene: TRBJ2-7
V gene: TRBV14
clone size: NA
CDR3 length: 13
CDR3 protein: CASSPDRRYEQYF

J gene: TRBJ2-7
V gene: TRBV28
clone size: few
CDR3 length: 15
CDR3 protein: CASTPRFQAFYEQYF

J gene: TRBJ2-3
V gene: TRBV19
clone size: NA
CDR3 length: 14
CDR3 protein: CASSTRDFADTQYF

J gene: TRBJ2-7
V gene: TRBV28
clone size: NA
CDR3 length: 15
CDR3 protein: CASSYGGAGKYEQYF

J gene: TRBJ2-5
V gene: TRBV23-1
clone size: many
CDR3 length: 15
CDR3 protein: CASSHPLTSRETQYF